Presented here are 24 T cell receptor beta chains from one specimen sequenced in a study of early T cells in non-severe SARS-CoV-2 infection. Via MiXCR, TCRdb re-called the 5' RACE reads, giving one row per CDR3 protein. The sample shows about 80,000 distinct CDR3 sequences, 12% of them seen only once. The sample consisted of whole blood. Receptors originate from an adult who was a healthcare worker with PCR-confirmed SARS-CoV-2 infection or an uninfected control (not recorded which).

Only a few counts were recorded for this clonotype. The chain links TRBV6-5 to TRBJ1-1; D gene unclear. This CDR3 has 13 residues. V lost 4 bases to trimming and J lost 9 bases, with 15 bases between them. CDR1 is MNHEY and CDR2 is SVGAGI in the germline V gene. CDR3 DNA sequence: TGTGCCAGCAGTTTCGGATTTAACTTCAAAGCTTTCTTT. Translated, it gives CASSFGFNFKAFF.

The V gene is TRBV29-1, the J gene TRBJ1-6; D remains ambiguous. The CDR3 is made up of 14 amino acids. Germline CDR1 SQVTM, CDR2 ANQGSEA. Trimming left V 3 bases short and J 0 bases short, with 6 bases between. The CDR3 DNA follows: TGCAGCGTTGAGAGGTGCTCCTATAATTCACCCCTCCACTTT. The encoded protein is CSVERCSYNSPLHF.

Ten or more counts support this clonotype. J is TRBJ1-2 and V is TRBV3-1; D gene uncertain. CDR1 is LGHDT and CDR2 is YNNKEL in the germline V gene (reference sequence). Between the trimmed V and J ends, which lost 0 bases and 4 bases, there was a span of 3 bases. CDR3 length equals 12 residues. The CDR3 protein is CASSQDTYGYTF. CDR3 coding DNA: TGTGCCAGCAGCCAAGATACCTATGGCTACACCTTC.

This clonotype was counted only a few times. The chain is built from TRBV7-3 and TRBJ1-1; possibly TRBD1 for D (6 bases). This CDR3 is built from 16 residues. Trimming removed 5 bases at V and 5 bases at J, with 21 bases between. The germline V gene has CDR1 SGHTA and CDR2 FQGTGA. The CDR3 sequence is CASSPSPAQGKTEAFF. The CDR3 coding sequence is TGTGCCAGCAGCCCCTCACCGGCTCAGGGGAAGACTGAAGCTTTCTTT. The entire variable domain, with the rest obtained from reference TRBV7-3 and TRBJ1-1, is as follows: GAGVSQTPSNKVTEKGKYVELRCDPISGHTALYWYRQSLGQGPEFLIYFQGTGAADDSGLPNDRFFAVRPEGSVSTLKIQRTERGDSAVYLCASSPSPAQGKTEAFFGQGTRLTVV.

The table lists this clonotype with many counts. The chain recombines TRBV27 with TRBJ1-1; D uncertain. Looked up from germline, CDR1 is MNHEY and CDR2 is SMNVEV (reference sequence). The CDR3 runs to 14 residues. Trimming shortened V by 4 bases and J by 5 bases, and 14 bases separated the two germline ends. The CDR3 sequence is CASSSSSLWTEAFF. The CDR3 DNA follows: TGTGCCAGCAGTTCGTCAAGCTTGTGGACTGAAGCTTTCTTT.

A note on this clonotype: Given a much more abundant clone one base away, this may be a read error. V and J are TRBV29-1 and TRBJ2-2, with D maybe TRBD1 (6 bases). Germline values: CDR1 SQVTM, CDR2 ANQGSEA. This CDR3 has 14 amino acids. CDR3 nucleotide sequence: TGCAGCGTCCCGGGACATGCGAACACCGGGGAGCTGATTTTT. The encoded protein is CSVPGHANTGELIF.

This clonotype was recorded at least ten times. This chain joins TRBV6-1 and TRBJ2-1, with 11 nucleotides matching TRBD2. With 4 bases clipped from V and 12 bases from J, the junction kept 11 bases outside the gene matches. This CDR3 has 15 residues. Germline V gives CDR1 MNHNS, CDR2 SASEGT. CDR3 bases: TGTGCCAGCAGTGCCACTAGCGGGAGTTCCGGCCGGCAGTTCTTC. Translated, it gives CASSATSGSSGRQFF.

Only a few counts were recorded for this clonotype. The chain carries TRBV12-3 or TRBV12-4 and TRBJ2-3, with D perhaps assigned TRBD1 or TRBD2 (5 bases each). The ends were cut back, 2 bases at V and 4 bases at J, with 19 bases in the middle. This CDR3 comprises 17 residues. The CDR3 DNA sequence: TGTGCCAGCAGTTTAAAGGGGTCAGGAGGAAGCGCAGATACGCAGTATTTT. This gives the protein CASSLKGSGGSADTQYF.

The J gene is TRBJ2-1, the V gene TRBV7-3; D tentatively reads TRBD1 or TRBD2 (5 bases each). Gene TRBJ2-7 matches the end of the DNA better, so the J call may be wrong. Germline assignment: CDR1 SGHTA and CDR2 FQGTGA. This CDR3 has 17 residues. The chain's CDR3 is CASSLGVGTGSYNEQYF. DNA of the CDR3: TGTGCCAGCAGCTTAGGGGTAGGGACGGGATCCTACAATGAGCAGTACTTC.

V is TRBV20-1 and J is TRBJ1-4; a possible D gene is TRBD1 (5 bases). The CDR3 is made up of 15 amino acids. V was pared by 5 bases and J by 8 bases, with 21 bases between. The germline CDR1 and CDR2 sequences are DFQATT and SNEGSKA (reference sequence). The CDR3 protein is CSAGNPRDSYEKLFF. The CDR3 coding sequence is TGCAGTGCTGGCAACCCCCGGGACTCATACGAAAAACTGTTTTTT.

The table lists this clonotype with a few counts. This chain connects TRBV7-9 to TRBJ2-2; 11 bases match TRBD2. The CDR3 length is 17 residues. Germline V gene lookup returns CDR1 SEHNR and CDR2 FQNEAQ (reference sequence). The trim removed 0 bases at V and 5 bases at J, leaving 5 bases unmatched. CDR3 sequence: CASSLARTSGRTGELFF. The CDR3 nucleotides read TGTGCCAGCAGCTTAGCGCGCACTAGCGGGAGAACCGGGGAGCTGTTTTTT.

This clonotype appeared many times. The rearrangement uses TRBV12-3 or TRBV12-4 and TRBJ1-1, with TRBD1 matching over 10 bases. CDR3 length: 15 amino acids. Trimming cost V 5 bases and J 4 bases; bases outside gene matches: 7. The CDR3 bases are TGTGCCAGCAGTCTCCGGACAGGGGGGTTCACTGAAGCTTTCTTT. Residues: CASSLRTGGFTEAFF.

In this sample, this clonotype turned up a few times. The chain couples TRBV5-4 to TRBJ2-2; tentative D call: TRBD2 (6 bases). V was clipped by 0 bases and J by 5 bases, with 11 bases between them. The germline V gene encodes CDR1 SGHNT and CDR2 YYREEE (reference sequence). The CDR3 covers 15 residues. This chain's CDR3 is CASSLEMGLTGELFF. The CDR3 DNA sequence: TGTGCCAGCAGCTTGGAGATGGGACTTACCGGGGAGCTGTTTTTT.

On this clonotype itself: One junction end does not reproduce the germline sequence, and a read error may be involved. V usage is TRBV13 and J usage is TRBJ1-2; D perhaps matches TRBD1 (5 bases). The CDR3 sequence is 15 residues long. Germline values: CDR1 PRHDT, CDR2 FYEKMQ (reference sequence). The CDR3, as DNA: TGTGCCAGCAGCCCGCCGGGGACGGGGGACTATGGCGACACCTTC. It is translated as CASSPPGTGDYGDTF. Looking up the rest from reference TRBV13 and TRBJ1-2 gives the full variable domain: AAGVIQSPRHLIKEKRETATLKCYPIPRHDTVYWYQQGPGQDPQFLISFYEKMQSDKGSIPDRFSAQQFSDYHSELNMSSLELGDSALYFCASSPPGTGDYGDTFGSGTRLTVV.

Ten or more counts support this clonotype. J is TRBJ1-5 and V is TRBV7-9; D is possibly TRBD1 (5 bases). Germline CDR1 and CDR2: SEHNR and FQNEAQ (reference sequence). There are 17 residues in the CDR3. Trimming took 7 bases from V and 0 from J, leaving 19 bases between them. This CDR3 reads CASTLGTGRNSNQPQHF. As DNA, the CDR3 is TGTGCCAGCACCCTAGGGACGGGGCGGAATAGCAATCAGCCCCAGCATTTT. Using reference TRBV7-9 and TRBJ1-5 for the parts outside the CDR3, the full variable domain is DTGVSQNPRHKITKRGQNVTFRCDPISEHNRLYWYRQTLGQGPEFLTYFQNEAQLEKSRLLSDRFSAERPKGSFSTLEIQRTEQGDSAMYLCASTLGTGRNSNQPQHFGDGTRLSIL.

Ten or more counts support this clonotype. The genes are TRBV9 and TRBJ2-2; 10 bases line up with TRBD1. The CDR3 is made up of 15 amino acids. CDR1 SGDLS and CDR2 YYNGEE come from the germline V gene. V was clipped by 5 bases and J by 3 bases; unmatched bases: 4. The CDR3 loop reads CASRAGTGDTGELFF. CDR3 sequence (DNA): TGTGCCAGCAGGGCCGGGACAGGGGACACCGGGGAGCTGTTTTTT.

The V and J genes are TRBV3-1 and TRBJ2-7, with D tentatively TRBD1 (6 bases). V was cut by 1 base and J by 2 bases, with 12 bases left in between. Germline loops: CDR1 LGHDT, CDR2 YNNKEL (reference sequence). The length of the CDR3 is 15 residues. DNA for the CDR3: TGTGCCAGCAGCCAAGGTCCCAGGGGAACCTACGAGCAGTACTTC. This encodes CASSQGPRGTYEQYF.

The table lists this clonotype with many counts. The chain combines TRBV5-4 with TRBJ2-1; a possible D gene is TRBD1 (6 bases). The CDR3 consists of 14 residues. V shed 1 base and J shed 2 bases, with 7 bases lying between them. Germline loops: CDR1 SGHNT, CDR2 YYREEE (reference sequence). The CDR3 DNA sequence: TGTGCCAGCAGCTTGCGGGACACCTACAATGAGCAGTTCTTC. Its protein product is CASSLRDTYNEQFF. Full variable domain (missing parts from reference TRBV5-4 and TRBJ2-1): ETGVTQSPTHLIKTRGQQVTLRCSSQSGHNTVSWYQQALGQGPQFIFQYYREEENGRGNFPPRFSGLQFPNYSSELNVNALELDDSALYLCASSLRDTYNEQFFGPGTRLTVL.

The chain combines TRBV6-6 with TRBJ1-6, with D perhaps TRBD1 (6 bases). From germline, CDR1 is MNHNY and CDR2 SVGAGI (reference sequence). The CDR3 has 13 residues. The V gene lost 5 bases and the J gene lost 8 bases, with 10 bases spanning the gap. CDR3 loop: CASSQGPYSPLHF. The CDR3, as DNA: TGTGCCAGCAGTCAGGGGCCGTATTCACCCCTCCACTTT.

The chain links TRBV5-5 to TRBJ2-7; 10 bases map to TRBD1. CDR1 and CDR2 (germline): SGHKS, YYEKEE (reference sequence). The CDR3 sequence is 18 residues long. J was trimmed by 1 base and V by 4 bases; bases with no gene match: 14. CDR3 in amino acids: CASSNHLAGTGDSYEQYF. The CDR3 DNA reads as TGTGCCAGCAGCAACCACCTTGCCGGGACAGGGGATTCCTACGAGCAGTACTTC.

This clonotype has just a few counts. The V gene is TRBV11-2, the J gene TRBJ1-2; no definite D call. The germline V and J ends were trimmed by 4 bases and 3 bases, with 9 bases remaining between them. The CDR3 covers 13 residues. Germline V lookup: CDR1 SGHAT, CDR2 FQNNGV. CDR3: CASSSLRHYGYTF. CDR3 coding DNA: TGTGCCAGCAGCTCTTTAAGGCACTATGGCTACACCTTC.

This clonotype showed up just a few times. The chain couples TRBV9 to TRBJ2-5, with a tentative D call TRBD2 (6 bases). Trimming took 4 bases from V and 4 from J, leaving 11 bases between them. Germline V gives CDR1 SGDLS, CDR2 YYNGEE. This CDR3 is 13 amino acids long. The CDR3 loop is CASSPGTRETQYF. In DNA form, the CDR3 reads TGTGCCAGCAGCCCCGGGACTCGAGAGACCCAGTACTTC.

This clonotype appeared many times. This chain joins TRBV27 and TRBJ2-7; no clear D. With 8 bases removed from V and 3 bases from J, the gap between germline ends came to 14 bases. The CDR3 contains 13 residues. The germline gives CDR1 MNHEY, CDR2 SMNVEV (reference sequence). The CDR3 region is CASWRDHDYEQYF. The CDR3, as DNA: TGTGCCAGCTGGAGAGATCACGACTACGAGCAGTACTTC.

Points on this clonotype: Germline and junction disagree at one end, which may indicate a read error. The V and J genes are TRBV5-5 and TRBJ1-3; D gene uncertain. CDR3 length equals 15 residues. Per the germline V gene, CDR1 is SGHKS and CDR2 is YYEKEE (reference sequence). The CDR3 spells CASNLEGSSGNTIYF. CDR3 nucleotides: TGTGCCAGCAACTTGGAAGGGAGCTCTGGAAACACCATATATTTT.